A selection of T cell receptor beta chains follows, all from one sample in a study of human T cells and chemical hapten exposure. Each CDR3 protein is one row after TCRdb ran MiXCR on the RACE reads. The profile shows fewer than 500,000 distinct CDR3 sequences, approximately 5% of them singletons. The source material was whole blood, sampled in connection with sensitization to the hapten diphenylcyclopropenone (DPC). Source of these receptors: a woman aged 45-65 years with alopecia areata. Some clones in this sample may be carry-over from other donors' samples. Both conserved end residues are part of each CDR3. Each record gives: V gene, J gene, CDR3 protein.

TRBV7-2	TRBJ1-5	CASSLVGGWGGSNQPQHF
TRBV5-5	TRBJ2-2	CASSLYGGNTGELFF
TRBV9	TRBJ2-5	CASSVAGTSGQETQYF
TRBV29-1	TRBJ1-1	CSVVDQMNTEAFF
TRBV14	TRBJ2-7	CASSQVGGSGYEQYF
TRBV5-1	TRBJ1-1	CASSFGTGSNTEAFF
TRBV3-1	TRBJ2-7	CASSQTGNPFAYEQYF
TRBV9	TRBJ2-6	CASSPSNSGANVLTF
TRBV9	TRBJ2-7	CASSPRQGHLYEQYF
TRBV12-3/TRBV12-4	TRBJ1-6	CASSLGSGNSPLHF
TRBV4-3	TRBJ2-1	CASSYGGTPNEQFF
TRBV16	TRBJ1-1	CASSQLWDTEAFF
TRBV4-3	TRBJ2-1	CASSQLGSSYNEQFF
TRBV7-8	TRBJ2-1	CASSLVVAPSSYNEQFF
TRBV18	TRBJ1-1	CASWGQESPEAFF
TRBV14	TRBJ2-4	CASSSRDSVYIQYF
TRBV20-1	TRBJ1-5	CSARSPGDSSNQPQHF
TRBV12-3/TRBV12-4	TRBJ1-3	CASSSTGGKGSGNTIYF
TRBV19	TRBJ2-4	CASTPPGEGNIQYF
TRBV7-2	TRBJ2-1	CASSLGGTGNEQFF
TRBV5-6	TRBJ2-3	CASSRTSGGVRDTQYF
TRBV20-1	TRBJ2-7	CSARSDRDYEQYF
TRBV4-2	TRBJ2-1	CASSQTYPYNEQFF
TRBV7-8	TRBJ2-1	CASSPVGLAGYNEQFF
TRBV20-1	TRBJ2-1	CSASNPVLRIDDEQFF